This T cell receptor (beta chain) was captured in a study of T cells in Graves' hyperthyroidism and ophthalmopathy (dated by TCRdb to between 2018 and 2021). General notes on the study: Peripheral blood was sampled at the time of initial diagnosis, prior to any treatment. A discovery cohort of roughly 96 patients, roughly 45 with Graves' ophthalmopathy and 57 with stable Graves' hyperthyroidism, was used to find distinguishing TCR V-J signatures. Prospective prediction of ophthalmopathy was tested in an independent validation cohort of fewer than 20 hyperthyroidism patients and some 17 patients who later progressed to ophthalmopathy. The 90 or so discovery patients were randomly split 7:3 into training and test sets. In several Graves' hyperthyroidism patients, the study also compared T-cell repertoires from thyroid tissue with T-cell repertoires from blood. Once sampling was done, hyperthyroidism patients were given methimazole at a starting dose of 30 mg daily, whereas ophthalmopathy patients were given high-dose intravenous methylprednisolone. The paper reports TCR Vbeta CDR3 sequencing of fewer than 150 peripheral blood samples: around 41 ophthalmopathy, fewer than 85 hyperthyroidism and 17 progressor patients.

Results the study describes overall, beyond this receptor: Ophthalmopathy was separated from stable hyperthyroidism by a 13 V-J signature model, with approximately 86% sensitivity and 81% to 83% specificity obtained in cross-validation and 80%/75% obtained in testing. Sample size was not statistically predetermined, and investigators were not blinded to group allocation. Blood samples also contained most of the expanded thyroid clonotypes (frequency above 0.001), which suggests that blood repertoires may reflect thyroid immune responses. During validation, the model predicted progression to ophthalmopathy a median of roughly 7.1 months ahead of onset, with around 65% sensitivity and 72% to 80% specificity.

V loses 5 bases of germline sequence and J loses 6 bases, and the interval between the two ends is 20 bases. The germline V gene (reference sequence) provides CDR1 LNHDA and CDR2 SQIVND. A total of 16 residues make up the CDR3, ends included. Only the CDR3 part of the read is kept: 48 bases, read in frame from the first base. The TCR beta CDR3 regions were amplified from the RNA transcripts. The TCR CDR3 was subjected to a first round of RT-PCR using the HTBI primer set and the Qiagen OneStep RT-PCR kit. Libraries were constructed in a second round of multiplex PCR, after which size selection and purification were carried out. The libraries were sequenced on an Illumina HiSeq2000 using paired-end 100 bp reads. The paper's data handling went like this. SOAPnuke was used to process the raw data, with reads discarded if the reads contained adapters or uncalled bases, had a mean Phred below 15, or lacked an exact constant-primer or identifier match. High-quality paired reads were merged using COPE v1.2.5, and each unique nucleotide sequence was defined as a clonotype. MiTCR v1.1 was used to align the clonotypes against IMGT TRBV, TRBD and TRBJ reference segments. Analysis was restricted to V-J combinations with a frequency above 0.0001, which covered roughly 99% of repertoires. A TCS score was defined as the ratio between F50 (clonal expansion) and ExV (chaos), using BLOSUM62-based TCRdist between CDR3 peptides within each V-J. Welch's t-statistics and random forest reduced roughly 540 V-J features to around 14, which were used in a naive Bayes classifier (R e1071). The similarity between thyroid and blood repertoires was quantified using the Morisita-Horn index. Using fastp trimming at Q25 and MiXCR clonotype assembly, TCRdb reanalyzed the public sequencing data and kept in-frame beta chains. Merged by CDR3 protein, the rows form single entries marked with the most common genes and DNA. The V and J calls here are based on TCRdb, not the publication. The table for this sample lists around 720,000 distinct CDR3 sequences; around a third of them were counted only once. In total, the top ten clones hold approximately 31% of the sample.

For this clonotype: Its antigen is still unknown. The CDR3 carries no conserved terminal phenylalanine or tryptophan, so it likely arises from a read error.

Graves' hyperthyroidism was defined as stable when no progression to ophthalmopathy occurred over 18 months of follow-up. Hyperthyroidism patients were aged 18 to 65 years and newly diagnosed, with disease duration of less than 2 months. The study excluded patients with uncontrolled infections, other autoimmune diseases, pregnancy or lactation. Diagnoses were established on the basis of clinical symptoms, serum thyroxine and TRAb, thyroid ultrasound, and orbital computed tomography. Ficoll-Paque density gradient centrifugation was used to isolate PBMCs from about 9.4 ml of fresh peripheral blood. Trizol reagent was used to extract total RNA, and RNA quality was then checked on an Agilent 2100 Bioanalyzer.

Recombination connected TRBV19 to TRBJ1-5; the best D guess is TRBD1, with 5 bases matching. The sequencing sample was made of blood. This TCR derives from a woman aged 40 to 55 with Graves' hyperthyroidism. For the CDR3, the sequence is CASSPSSGGAGQPQHS. Here is the DNA: TGTGCCAGTAGTCCAAGCTCCGGGGGTGCAGGTCAGCCCCAGCATTCT.